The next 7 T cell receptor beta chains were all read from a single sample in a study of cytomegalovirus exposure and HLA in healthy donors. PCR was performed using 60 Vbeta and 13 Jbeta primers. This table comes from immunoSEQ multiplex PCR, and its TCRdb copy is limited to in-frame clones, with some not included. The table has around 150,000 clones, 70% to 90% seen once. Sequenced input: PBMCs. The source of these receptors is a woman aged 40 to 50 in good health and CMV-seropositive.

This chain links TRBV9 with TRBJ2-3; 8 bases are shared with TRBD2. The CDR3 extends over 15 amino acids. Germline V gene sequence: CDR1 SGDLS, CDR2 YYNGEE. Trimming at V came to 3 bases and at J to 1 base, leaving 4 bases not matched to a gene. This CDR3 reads CASSAQTSGTDTQYF. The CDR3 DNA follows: TGTGCCAGCAGCGCCCAGACTAGCGGCACAGATACGCAGTATTTT.

The CDR3 sequence: CASSLAPPQGGRSYEQYF. The DNA for the CDR3 is TGTGCCAGCAGCTTAGCCCCTCCGCAAGGGGGCCGATCCTACGAGCAGTACTTC. The rearrangement joins TRBV7-9 to TRBJ2-5; 7 bases align to TRBD1. The J call may be faulty, since TRBJ2-7 better matches the DNA end. From germline, CDR1 is SEHNR and CDR2 FQNEAQ (reference sequence). CDR3 length: 18 residues.

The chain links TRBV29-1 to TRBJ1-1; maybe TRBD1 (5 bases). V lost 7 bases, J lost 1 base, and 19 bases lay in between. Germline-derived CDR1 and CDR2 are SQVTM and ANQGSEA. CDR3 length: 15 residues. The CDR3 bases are TGCAGCGCTGGGGCCGGCGGGGCTCGGAACACTGAAGCTTTCTTT. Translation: CSAGAGGARNTEAFF.

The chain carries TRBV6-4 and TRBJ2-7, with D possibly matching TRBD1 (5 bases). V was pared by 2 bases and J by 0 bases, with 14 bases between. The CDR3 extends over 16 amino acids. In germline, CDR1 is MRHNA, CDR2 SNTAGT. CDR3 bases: TGTGCCAGCAGTGACACCCTGGGCAGGGCCTCCTACGAGCAGTACTTC. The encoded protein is CASSDTLGRASYEQYF.

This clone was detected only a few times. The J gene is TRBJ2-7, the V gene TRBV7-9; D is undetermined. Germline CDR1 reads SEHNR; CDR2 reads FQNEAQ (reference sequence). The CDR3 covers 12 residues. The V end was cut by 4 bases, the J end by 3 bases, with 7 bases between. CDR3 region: CASSSISYEQYF. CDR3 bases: TGTGCCAGCAGCTCGATTAGCTACGAGCAGTACTTC.

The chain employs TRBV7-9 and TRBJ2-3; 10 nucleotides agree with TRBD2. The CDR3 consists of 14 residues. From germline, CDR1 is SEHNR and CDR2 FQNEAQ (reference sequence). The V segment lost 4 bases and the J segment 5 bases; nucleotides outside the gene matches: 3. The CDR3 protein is CASSSRLAGDTQYF. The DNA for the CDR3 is TGTGCCAGCAGCTCCCGACTAGCGGGAGATACGCAGTATTTT.

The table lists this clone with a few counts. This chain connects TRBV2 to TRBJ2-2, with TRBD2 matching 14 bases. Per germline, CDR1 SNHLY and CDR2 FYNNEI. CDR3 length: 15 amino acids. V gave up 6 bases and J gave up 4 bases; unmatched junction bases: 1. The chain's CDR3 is CASRGLAGVTGELFF. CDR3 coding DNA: TGTGCCAGCAGGGGACTAGCGGGAGTCACCGGGGAGCTGTTTTTT.